These 23 T cell receptor beta chains share one sample of origin, sequenced in a study of yellow fever vaccine responses in identical twins. MiXCR, run by TCRdb on the RT-PCR reads, gives a single entry per CDR3 protein. The sample consists of 2,500 to 3,000 distinct CDR3 sequences, approximately 90% of them appearing once. The sequenced sample was T cells from blood (PBMCs), unsorted or a sorted subset (not recorded which), obtained before or after yellow fever vaccination (not recorded which). The source is a female donor who received the yellow fever vaccine.

This chain uses TRBV20-1 with TRBJ1-4; D is ambiguous. Per the germline V gene, CDR1 is DFQATT and CDR2 is SNEGSKA (reference sequence). There are 13 residues in the CDR3. Trimming shortened V by 2 bases and J by 6 bases, and 10 bases separated the two germline ends. CDR3 amino acids: CSARRLTDEKLFF. CDR3 nucleotide sequence: TGCAGTGCTAGAAGACTGACTGATGAAAAACTGTTTTTT.

The chain employs TRBV12-3 or TRBV12-4 and TRBJ1-1; a weak D match, TRBD1 (5 bases). This CDR3 contains 14 residues. V dropped 7 bases and J dropped 0 bases, with 12 bases sitting between them. In DNA, the CDR3 is TGTGCCAGCATCATGGACACTGTGAACACTGAAGCTTTCTTT. Amino acid sequence: CASIMDTVNTEAFF.

The chain joins TRBV29-1 to TRBJ2-7; no reliable D call. The CDR3 is 13 residues long. Germline V gene lookup returns CDR1 SQVTM and CDR2 ANQGSEA. The V and J ends lost 3 bases and 6 bases respectively, with 15 bases between them. The CDR3 DNA reads TGCAGCGTTGAGGTTTATGGGATACGCGAGCAGTACTTC. Its translation: CSVEVYGIREQYF.

This chain connects TRBV28 to TRBJ1-2; 12 bases fit TRBD1. The V segment lost 6 bases and the J segment 4 bases; nucleotides outside the gene matches: 6. CDR1 and CDR2 (germline): MDHEN, SYDVKM. The CDR3 contains 15 residues. The CDR3 reads CASRSGTGGIYGYTF. The CDR3 nucleotides are TGTGCCAGCAGGTCCGGGACAGGGGGCATCTATGGCTACACCTTC.

CDR3 residues: CASSFLAGALQNIQYF. CDR3 coding DNA: TGTGCCAGCAGCTTTCTAGCGGGAGCTCTCCAAAACATTCAGTACTTC. J is TRBJ2-4 and V is TRBV5-6; 10 nucleotides align to TRBD2. The germline V gene has CDR1 SGHDT and CDR2 YYEEEE. CDR3 size: 16 residues. V lost 2 bases to trimming and J lost 5 bases; unmatched junction nucleotides: 7.

The chain carries TRBV28 and TRBJ1-2, with D perhaps TRBD1 (5 bases). The CDR3 covers 14 residues. Trimming left V 2 bases short and J 2 bases short, with 9 bases between. Germline CDR1 reads MDHEN; CDR2 reads SYDVKM. CDR3 residues: CASSLTGPNYGYTF. CDR3 DNA sequence: TGTGCCAGCAGTTTAACAGGACCGAACTATGGCTACACCTTC.

V and J are TRBV19 and TRBJ2-7, with 9 bases lining up with TRBD2. This CDR3 has 14 residues. Germline loops: CDR1 LNHDA, CDR2 SQIVND (reference sequence). J gave up 6 bases and V 10 bases, and 13 bases lay outside the gene matches. Written as DNA, the CDR3 is TGTGCCACGGCCCCAGTAGCGGGAGTCACCGAGCAGTACTTC. Translated, it gives CATAPVAGVTEQYF.

The V call is TRBV12-3 or TRBV12-4, the J call TRBJ2-3; D gene ambiguous. CDR3 length: 12 residues. V shed 2 bases and J shed 9 bases, with 9 bases lying between them. CDR3 bases: TGTGCCAGCAGTTTATTGGTGTTCACGCAGTATTTT. Translated, it gives CASSLLVFTQYF.

This chain links TRBV3-1 with TRBJ1-6, with 8 nucleotides matching TRBD1. Trimming removed 3 bases from V and 9 bases from J; junction bases left unmatched: 4. CDR1 LGHDT and CDR2 YNNKEL come from the germline V gene (reference sequence). The length of the CDR3 is 14 residues. CDR3 nucleotide sequence: TGTGCCAGCAGCCATAGACAGGGGTTTTCACCCCTCCACTTT. Translation gives CASSHRQGFSPLHF.

In this sample, this clonotype turned up a few times. V gene TRBV2 combines with J gene TRBJ2-1; 10 bases are a match to TRBD1. V shed 6 bases, J shed 3 bases, and the junction held 5 bases outside the gene matches. The CDR3 length is 15 residues. CDR1 is SNHLY and CDR2 is FYNNEI in the germline V gene. The CDR3 reads CASRAGTGVYNEQFF. CDR3 nucleotide sequence: TGTGCCAGCAGGGCCGGGACAGGGGTCTACAATGAGCAGTTCTTC.

The rearrangement links TRBV3-1 to TRBJ2-7, with unresolved D. V lost 4 bases to trimming and J lost 0 bases, with 10 bases between them. This CDR3 has 14 amino acids. Germline lookup yields CDR1 LGHDT and CDR2 YNNKEL (reference sequence). CDR3 region: CASSRLQSSYEQYF. Written as DNA, the CDR3 is TGTGCCAGCAGCCGCCTACAGAGCTCCTACGAGCAGTACTTC.

This clonotype was seen more than once but under ten times. J is TRBJ1-6 and V is TRBV6-5; tentatively, D is TRBD1 (5 bases). Germline lookup yields CDR1 MNHEY and CDR2 SVGAGI. Trimming took off 0 bases at V and 5 bases at J, with 17 bases between the two ends. The CDR3 contains 18 residues. CDR3 DNA sequence: TGTGCCAGCAGTTACTCGAGTAGGGGTTCGGACCATAATTCACCCCTCCACTTT. It translates to CASSYSSRGSDHNSPLHF.

CDR3 in amino acids: CASSFGQNTEAFF. In DNA form, the CDR3 reads TGCGCCAGCAGCTTTGGACAGAACACTGAAGCTTTCTTT. The chain has TRBV5-1 and TRBJ1-1; tentatively, D is TRBD1 (5 bases). Looked up from germline, CDR1 is SGHRS and CDR2 is YFSETQ. V lost 2 bases and J lost 1, with 6 bases in between. There are 13 residues in the CDR3.

V is TRBV18 and J is TRBJ1-4; D unclear. Germline lookup yields CDR1 KGHSH and CDR2 LQKENI. This CDR3 has 12 residues. The ends were cut back, 1 base at V and 8 bases at J, with 5 bases in the middle. As DNA, the CDR3 is TGTGCCAGCTCACCACGGTCAGAAAAACTGTTTTTT. It encodes CASSPRSEKLFF. Full variable domain (remainder filled in from reference TRBV18 and TRBJ1-4): NAGVMQNPRHLVRRRGQEARLRCSPMKGHSHVYWYRQLPEEGLKFMVYLQKENIIDESGMPKERFSAEFPKEGPSILRIQQVVRGDSAAYFCASSPRSEKLFFGSGTQLSVL.

The count of this clonotype is one. The V gene is TRBV2, the J gene TRBJ2-3; D uncertain. This CDR3 contains 14 residues. Trimming cost V 0 bases and J 2 bases, with 6 bases left between them. Per germline, CDR1 SNHLY and CDR2 FYNNEI. The DNA for the CDR3 is TGTGCCAGCAGTGAAGCGACTCACACAGATACGCAGTATTTT. Translating it yields CASSEATHTDTQYF.

This clonotype was detected only once. The chain combines TRBV12-3 or TRBV12-4 with TRBJ2-1; 8 nucleotides align to TRBD2. This CDR3 contains 16 residues. With V trimmed by 5 bases and J by 1 base, 7 bases remained unmatched. The CDR3, as DNA: TGTGCCAGCAGTACCCCAGCGGGGGAATCCTACAATGAGCAGTTCTTC. It codes for CASSTPAGESYNEQFF.

This chain links TRBV6-1 with TRBJ1-2; D ambiguous. This CDR3 has 14 residues. Germline CDR1 is MNHNS and CDR2 is SASEGT. Trimming cost V 5 bases and J 0 bases, with 10 bases left between them. CDR3 loop: CASSLRASNYGYTF. The DNA of the CDR3 is TGTGCCAGCAGTCTCAGAGCCTCTAACTATGGCTACACCTTC.

The rearrangement links TRBV20-1 to TRBJ2-5, with D tentatively TRBD2 (6 bases). CDR1 and CDR2 (germline): DFQATT, SNEGSKA (reference sequence). CDR3 length: 12 amino acids. Trimming took off 5 bases at V and 3 bases at J, with 10 bases between the two ends. CDR3 loop: CSAFLAKETQYF. As DNA, the CDR3 is TGCAGTGCTTTCCTAGCGAAAGAGACCCAGTACTTC.

J is TRBJ1-2 and V is TRBV11-2; 7 nucleotides line up with TRBD1. In germline, CDR1 is SGHAT, CDR2 FQNNGV. Trimming cost V 5 bases and J 4 bases; bases outside gene matches: 13. The CDR3 length is 16 residues. CDR3 loop: CASSGYRGPLGYGYTF. The DNA for the CDR3 is TGTGCCAGCAGCGGATACAGGGGCCCGCTCGGCTATGGCTACACCTTC. The full variable domain, its missing parts supplied by reference TRBV11-2 and TRBJ1-2, is EAGVAQSPRYKIIEKRQSVAFWCNPISGHATLYWYQQILGQGPKLLIQFQNNGVVDDSQLPKDRFSAERLKGVDSTLKIQPAKLEDSAVYLCASSGYRGPLGYGYTFGSGTRLTVV.

The chain combines TRBV10-3 with TRBJ1-6, with 7 bases aligning to TRBD1. CDR1 and CDR2 (germline): ENHRY, SYGVKD. The junction had 4 bases not matched to a gene; V was cut back by 6 bases and J by 8 bases. CDR3 length: 13 residues. CDR3 in DNA: TGTGCCATCAGGGGACAGCGCGATTCACCCCTCCACTTT. Encoded protein: CAIRGQRDSPLHF.

J is TRBJ2-4 and V is TRBV11-2, with 10 bases fitting TRBD2. V dropped 1 base and J dropped 7; count of bases not matched to a gene: 7. Germline V gene lookup returns CDR1 SGHAT and CDR2 FQNNGV. The CDR3 totals 16 residues. The CDR3 reads CASSLVGSGGHNIQYF. The CDR3 DNA follows: TGTGCCAGCAGCTTAGTCGGTAGCGGGGGGCACAACATTCAGTACTTC.

The rearrangement joins TRBV29-1 to TRBJ2-5; 11 bases align to TRBD2. The ends lost 6 bases at V and 4 bases at J; junction bases unmatched: 13. Per germline, CDR1 SQVTM and CDR2 ANQGSEA. CDR3 length: 16 residues. The CDR3 here is CSVSYFGTSGRETQYF. The CDR3 DNA reads as TGCAGCGTCTCATATTTCGGGACTAGCGGCAGAGAGACCCAGTACTTC.

The CDR3: CASSFTGGVNYGYTF. In nucleotides, the CDR3 is TGTGCCAGCAGCTTTACAGGGGGCGTCAACTATGGCTACACCTTC. The chain recombines TRBV7-9 with TRBJ1-2; TRBD1 matches at 9 bases. The CDR3 sequence is 15 residues long. The V gene's germline CDR1 is SEHNR and CDR2 FQNEAQ (reference sequence). Trimming cost V 3 bases and J 2 bases; bases outside gene matches: 4. The variable domain in full, completed from reference TRBV7-9 and TRBJ1-2, reads DTGVSQNPRHKITKRGQNVTFRCDPISEHNRLYWYRQTLGQGPEFLTYFQNEAQLEKSRLLSDRFSAERPKGSFSTLEIQRTEQGDSAMYLCASSFTGGVNYGYTFGSGTRLTVV.